This TCR beta chain came from a study of early T cells in non-severe SARS-CoV-2 infection. Study-wide context: The authors sequenced bulk RNA from unsorted whole blood, leaving chains unpaired. Notes on the study in general: VDJdb-based matching was biased toward anti-spike CD8 responses and missed private and CD4 specificities.

Individual cDNA molecules were tagged with unique molecular identifiers, the study reported. TCRdb reanalysed the 5' RACE reads using MiXCR and keeps one entry per CDR3 protein. Here the sample spans around 52,000 distinct CDR3 sequences, roughly 6.8% being singletons. In regard to this clonotype: The antigen remains unidentified.

The receptor was isolated from an adult who was a healthcare worker with PCR-confirmed SARS-CoV-2 infection or an uninfected control (not recorded which). Sequenced input: whole blood.

The CDR3 DNA is TGTGCCAGCTCACAAGCCTCCGGGACAGGGTATTTGACCCAGTACTTC. Its protein is CASSQASGTGYLTQYF. This chain connects TRBV18 to TRBJ2-5, with TRBD1 matching over 9 bases. Germline V gene data show CDR1 as KGHSH and CDR2 as LQKENI. V shed 4 bases and J 7 bases; nucleotides not matched to a gene: 13. The CDR3 is made up of 16 amino acids.